These 25 T cell receptor beta chains were all obtained from the same sample, sequenced in a study of T cells in Graves' hyperthyroidism and ophthalmopathy. Amplification targeted TCR beta CDR3 regions from RNA transcripts. A first-round RT-PCR of the TCR CDR3 used the HTBI primer set. TCRdb itself ran the multiplex PCR reads through MiXCR, one entry per CDR3 protein. Of around 600,000 distinct CDR3 sequences in the sample, about 45% were seen once. The sample taken for sequencing was peripheral blood or thyroid tissue (not recorded which). All receptors derive from an adult man with Graves' disease, either hyperthyroidism or ophthalmopathy (not recorded which).

The chain uses TRBV24-1 and TRBJ1-2; no reliable D call. The V and J ends lost 2 bases and 6 bases respectively, with 9 bases between them. Germline CDR1 is KGHDR and CDR2 is SFDVKD. This CDR3 has 13 amino acids. The chain's CDR3 is CATSDWEPDGYTF. The CDR3 DNA sequence: TGTGCCACCAGTGATTGGGAACCGGATGGCTACACCTTC.

Comment on this clonotype: A single base separates this from a much larger clone, so it may be a read error. The chain joins TRBV2 to TRBJ2-7; D possibly matches TRBD1 or TRBD2 (5 bases each). CDR1 SNHLY and CDR2 FYNNEI come from the germline V gene. This CDR3 comprises 14 residues. With 10 bases removed from V and 2 bases from J, the gap between germline ends came to 18 bases. The chain's CDR3 is CAILPGAGPYEQYF. The CDR3 bases are TGTGCCATTCTACCCGGGGCAGGGCCCTACGAGCAGTACTTC. The full variable domain, with the rest looked up from reference TRBV2 and TRBJ2-7, is EPEVTQTPSHQVTQMGQEVILRCVPISNHLYFYWYRQILGQKVEFLVSFYNNEISEKSEIFDDQFSVERPDGSNFTLKIRSTKLEDSAMYFCAILPGAGPYEQYFGPGTRLTVT.

This clonotype has a handful of counts. The rearrangement links TRBV29-1 to TRBJ2-7; 12 nucleotides match TRBD1. This CDR3 is 15 amino acids long. Unmatched junction bases numbered 3, after V lost 0 bases and J lost 3 bases. CDR1 and CDR2 from the germline V gene are SQVTM and ANQGSEA. CDR3 bases: TGCAGCGTTGAAGATGGGACAGGGGGCGTCTACGAGCAGTACTTC. This translates into CSVEDGTGGVYEQYF.

V gene TRBV10-3 combines with J gene TRBJ1-2, with D perhaps TRBD1 (5 bases). Between the trimmed V and J ends, which lost 11 bases and 6 bases, there was a span of 13 bases. Germline CDR1 is ENHRY and CDR2 is SYGVKD. The CDR3 has 11 residues. The chain's CDR3 is CAVGPGNGYTF. The CDR3 region has the DNA TGTGCCGTCGGGCCAGGGAATGGCTACACCTTC.

The genes are TRBV10-3 and TRBJ1-4; D possibly corresponds to TRBD1 (6 bases). CDR3 length equals 15 residues. CDR1 is ENHRY and CDR2 is SYGVKD in the germline V gene. Trimming removed 8 bases from V and 4 bases from J, with 17 bases in between. CDR3 DNA sequence: TGTGCCATCGGACCGGGACAAGGAATTAATGAAAAACTGTTTTTT. Residues: CAIGPGQGINEKLFF.

V usage is TRBV12-3 or TRBV12-4 and J usage is TRBJ1-5, with 7 bases fitting TRBD1. This CDR3 spans 9 amino acids. Unmatched junction bases numbered 1, after V lost 8 bases and J lost 12 bases. The CDR3 bases are TGTGCCAGCGGACAGGACCAGCATTTT. Protein: CASGQDQHF.

The J gene is TRBJ2-7, the V gene TRBV11-1; 10 nucleotides align to TRBD1. CDR1 and CDR2 (germline): SGHAT, FQDESV (reference sequence). The V gene end was trimmed by 3 bases and the J gene end by 4 bases; junction bases not matched to a gene: 9. The CDR3 covers 16 residues. The CDR3 DNA sequence: TGTGCCAGCAGCTTCCGGGACAGGGGCCCCGGGTACGAGCAGTACTTC. It encodes CASSFRDRGPGYEQYF.

V and J are TRBV7-9 and TRBJ1-2; 7 nucleotides line up with TRBD1. Germline V gene lookup returns CDR1 SEHNR and CDR2 FQNEAQ (reference sequence). V lost 1 base to trimming and J lost 0 bases; unmatched junction nucleotides: 11. This CDR3 region has 18 residues. The CDR3 reads CASSLETGARRANYGYTF. CDR3 nucleotides: TGTGCCAGCAGCTTAGAAACAGGGGCAAGGAGAGCTAACTATGGCTACACCTTC.

The V call is TRBV11-2, the J call TRBJ2-5; 10 nucleotides match TRBD2. The V gene end was trimmed by 5 bases and the J gene end by 4 bases; junction bases not matched to a gene: 7. This CDR3 is built from 15 residues. Germline V gene sequence: CDR1 SGHAT, CDR2 FQNNGV. CDR3 sequence: CASSRTSGVGETQYF. As DNA, the CDR3 is TGTGCCAGCAGCCGCACTAGCGGGGTCGGAGAGACCCAGTACTTC.

This sequence joins TRBV15 and TRBJ1-3, with D possibly TRBD1 on 5 matching bases. CDR3 size: 14 residues. V was shortened by 3 bases and J by 2 bases, with 8 bases between the two germline ends. Germline CDR1 reads LNHNV; CDR2 reads YYDKDF (reference sequence). The CDR3, as DNA: TGTGCCACCAGCAGCTTAGGGGCTGGAAACACCATATATTTT. Its protein is CATSSLGAGNTIYF.

Only a few counts were recorded for this clonotype. The chain has TRBV2 and TRBJ1-1; possibly TRBD1 for D (6 bases). The CDR3 loop spans 16 amino acids. Trimming took 5 bases from V and 4 from J, leaving 20 bases between them. Germline assignment: CDR1 SNHLY and CDR2 FYNNEI. In DNA, the CDR3 is TGTGCCAGCAGTTTAGTCCCGGGAGGGGGGGGCACTGAAGCTTTCTTT. This translates into CASSLVPGGGGTEAFF.

The table lists this clonotype with a few counts. This rearrangement joins TRBV6-6 to TRBJ2-5; 7 bases match TRBD1. The trim removed 5 bases at V and 5 bases at J, leaving 14 bases unmatched. This CDR3 comprises 16 residues. Per the germline V gene, CDR1 is MNHNY and CDR2 is SVGAGI (reference sequence). CDR3 sequence reads: CASSPLRSGGDETQYF. CDR3 bases: TGTGCCAGCAGTCCTTTACGCTCAGGGGGTGACGAGACCCAGTACTTC.

The rearrangement uses TRBV9 and TRBJ2-5, with a possible D match to TRBD2 (5 bases). Germline assignment: CDR1 SGDLS and CDR2 YYNGEE. The CDR3 loop spans 13 amino acids. Deletions cut 1 base from V and 3 bases from J, with 7 bases between. The CDR3 here is CASSVSGKETQYF. CDR3 bases: TGTGCCAGCAGCGTATCCGGGAAAGAGACCCAGTACTTC.

In regard to this clonotype: This may be a read error, as it is one base from a much larger clone. The V gene is TRBV7-2, the J gene TRBJ1-5; no definite D call. There are 14 residues in the CDR3. Germline lookup yields CDR1 SGHTA and CDR2 FQGNSA. CDR3 bases: TGTGCCAGCAGCCCGAGTGTGAGTTATCAGACCCAGCATTTT. This encodes CASSPSVSYQTQHF.

This clonotype has only a few counts. CDR3 residues: CASSPRKGGETQYF. CDR3 nucleotide sequence: TGTGCCAGCAGTCCTCGGAAGGGCGGAGAGACCCAGTACTTC. The V and J genes are TRBV6-5 and TRBJ2-5, with D uncertain. CDR3 length: 14 residues. Looked up from germline, CDR1 is MNHEY and CDR2 is SVGAGI. Trimming cost V 5 bases and J 4 bases, with 14 bases left between them.

The V and J genes are TRBV7-8 and TRBJ1-1; D is uncertain. CDR3 length: 13 amino acids. Looked up from germline, CDR1 is SGHVS and CDR2 is FQNEAQ. V lost 8 bases and J 6 bases, leaving 16 bases between the germline ends. CDR3 DNA sequence: TGTGCCAGCTCACCCCTAGCTCTTCCTGAAGCTTTCTTT. Encoded protein: CASSPLALPEAFF.

Remarks on this clonotype: This CDR3 is missing its conserved last phenylalanine or tryptophan, likely due to a read error. The J gene is TRBJ1-1, the V gene TRBV29-1; D not resolved. CDR1 and CDR2 from the germline V gene are SQVTM and ANQGSEA. The CDR3 runs 13 residues. V lost 0 bases and J 4 bases, leaving 9 bases between the germline ends. CDR3 sequence: CSVEDQTSTEAFL. CDR3 nucleotides: TGCAGCGTTGAAGATCAGACTAGCACTGAAGCTTTCCTT.

A few counts support this clonotype. The rearrangement links TRBV20-1 to TRBJ1-6; 7 bases match TRBD1. CDR3 length: 13 residues. V trimming: 4 bases; J trimming: 10 bases; junction bases outside the gene matches: 7. Germline assignment: CDR1 DFQATT and CDR2 SNEGSKA (reference sequence). The CDR3 loop is CSAIRQGGSPLHF. CDR3 DNA sequence: TGCAGTGCTATCCGACAGGGAGGATCACCCCTCCACTTT.

The chain uses TRBV2 and TRBJ1-1, with D possibly matching TRBD1 (5 bases). Germline V lookup: CDR1 SNHLY, CDR2 FYNNEI. Trimming left V 2 bases short and J 7 bases short, with 8 bases between. CDR3 length: 12 amino acids. In nucleotides, the CDR3 is TGTGCCAGCAGTGAAAGGGGACTTGAAGCTTTCTTT. It yields the protein CASSERGLEAFF.

This clonotype was counted between two and nine times. The chain couples TRBV19 to TRBJ1-4; 7 bases agree with TRBD1. Trimming cost V 4 bases and J 2 bases; bases outside gene matches: 4. There are 15 residues in the CDR3. Germline-derived CDR1 and CDR2 are LNHDA and SQIVND (reference sequence). CDR3 loop: CASSTRQGTNEKLFF. In DNA form, the CDR3 reads TGTGCCAGTAGTACCCGACAGGGCACTAATGAAAAACTGTTTTTT.

This clonotype was seen more than once but under ten times. The chain has TRBV12-5 and TRBJ2-7, with unresolved D. Between the trimmed V and J ends, which lost 2 bases and 5 bases, there was a span of 7 bases. Germline CDR1 reads LGHNT; CDR2 reads FRNRAP. This CDR3 is built from 12 residues. The CDR3 region is CASGLPGDEQYF. The CDR3 nucleotides read TGTGCTAGTGGTTTGCCTGGGGACGAGCAGTACTTC.

As to this clonotype: The missing conserved phenylalanine or tryptophan at the end of this CDR3 makes a read error likely. The genes are TRBV11-2 and TRBJ1-2; TRBD1 aligns across 7 bases. This CDR3 region has 15 residues. The V segment lost 5 bases and the J segment 4 bases; nucleotides outside the gene matches: 10. Germline V gene sequence: CDR1 SGHAT, CDR2 FQNNGV. In nucleotides, the CDR3 is TGTGCCAGCAGCAAAACAGGGGCATTAAGCTATGGCTACACCTGC. This codes for CASSKTGALSYGYTC.

The chain carries TRBV29-1 and TRBJ2-5; TRBD1 aligns across 9 bases. Germline CDR1 is SQVTM and CDR2 is ANQGSEA. V lost 6 bases to trimming and J lost 5 bases; unmatched junction nucleotides: 7. The CDR3 totals 13 residues. The CDR3 nucleotides are TGCAGCGTAGGACAGGGGACAATGGAGACCCAGTACTTC. This sequence encodes CSVGQGTMETQYF.

The rearrangement links TRBV7-8 to TRBJ2-7; 10 bases agree with TRBD1. The CDR3 covers 15 residues. Germline V gene sequence: CDR1 SGHVS, CDR2 FQNEAQ. Trimming took 3 bases from V and 0 from J; bases not matched to a gene: 2. The CDR3 spells CASSFGQGDSYEQYF. In nucleotides, the CDR3 is TGTGCCAGCAGCTTCGGACAGGGGGACTCCTACGAGCAGTACTTC.

The J gene is TRBJ1-4, the V gene TRBV2; D remains ambiguous. This CDR3 spans 13 amino acids. The V end was cut by 4 bases, the J end by 7 bases, with 10 bases between. CDR1 and CDR2 (germline): SNHLY, FYNNEI. The DNA for the CDR3 is TGTGCCAGCAGTGCCTTTGGGAGTGAAAAACTGTTTTTT. It is translated as CASSAFGSEKLFF.